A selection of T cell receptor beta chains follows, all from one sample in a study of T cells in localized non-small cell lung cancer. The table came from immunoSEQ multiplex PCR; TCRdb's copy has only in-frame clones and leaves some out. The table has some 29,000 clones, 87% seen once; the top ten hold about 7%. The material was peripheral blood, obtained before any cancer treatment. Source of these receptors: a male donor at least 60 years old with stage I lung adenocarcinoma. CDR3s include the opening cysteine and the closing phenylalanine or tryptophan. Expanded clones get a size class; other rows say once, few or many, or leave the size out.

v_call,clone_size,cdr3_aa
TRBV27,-,CASRPLGAGGNQPQHF
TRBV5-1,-,CASSSGAGNTIYF
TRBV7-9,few,CASSLAWANTEAFF
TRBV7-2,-,CASSPGGGETQYF
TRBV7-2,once,CASSFNGGGFKDTQYF
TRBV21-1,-,CASSFRDRDSGANVLTF
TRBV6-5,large,CASSYSRRPTYEQYF
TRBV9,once,CASSVGGELSIATEAFF
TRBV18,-,CASSPPSPGNEQFF
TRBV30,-,CAWSVHYPSGGRPYEQYF
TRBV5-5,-,CASSSDPWGVYYGYTF
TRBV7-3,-,CASSSGLGSSYNEQFF
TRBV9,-,CASSQLAVSTDTQYF
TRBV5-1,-,CASSVGGGATNEKLFF
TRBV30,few,CAWSVRDNQPQHF
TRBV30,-,CAWSPFSSYNSPLHF
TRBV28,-,CASSSTYPNTEAFF
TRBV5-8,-,CASSRSGQKNQPQHF
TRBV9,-,CASSVGTSGFNEQFF
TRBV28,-,CASPRDREWTEAFF
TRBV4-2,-,CASSQGRQQQYF
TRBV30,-,CAWSVGRQETQYF
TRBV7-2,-,CASSSTRSARNTGELFF
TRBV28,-,CASSLPRTGSRTGELFF
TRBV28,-,CASSPVTESYGYTF
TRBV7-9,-,CASSLAGTGGYGYTF
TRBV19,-,CASSSSTGGWTEAFF